Listed below are T cell receptor beta chains from one sample, sequenced in a study of metastatic and nonmetastatic thyroid tumors. Via MiXCR, TCRdb re-called the PCR reads. The sample holds approximately 21,000 clones, around 20% seen once. Sequences were obtained from blood. These receptors all stem from a male donor with papillary thyroid cancer or a benign thyroid nodule (not recorded which). Some clones in this sample may be carry-over from other donors' samples. Both conserved end residues are part of each CDR3. The D gene is left open where the match is weak. A row's size may be missing; if present it is once, few, many or a size class.

V	size	D	J	CDR3	DNA
TRBV5-1	many	-	TRBJ2-2	CASSLGFQGTGELFF	TGCGCCAGCAGCTTGGGGTTCCAGGGGACCGGGGAGCTGTTTTTT
TRBV30	-	-	TRBJ1-5	CAWSVLGAQPQHF	TGTGCCTGGAGTGTACTAGGGGCCCAGCCCCAGCATTTT
TRBV6-2/TRBV6-3	-	TRBD2	TRBJ2-1	CASSVTSGAYNEQFF	TGTGCCAGCAGTGTGACTAGCGGGGCGTACAATGAGCAGTTCTTC
TRBV19	many	TRBD1	TRBJ1-1	CATRDSLGGGGEAFF	TGTGCCACTAGGGACAGCCTCGGCGGGGGAGGTGAAGCTTTCTTT
TRBV9	-	-	TRBJ1-6	CASSVWDNDSPLHF	TGTGCCAGCAGCGTATGGGACAACGATTCACCCCTCCACTTT
TRBV20-1	-	TRBD1	TRBJ1-6	CSARAPGQGGFSYNSPLHF	TGCAGTGCTAGGGCTCCGGGACAGGGAGGATTCTCCTATAATTCACCCCTCCACTTC
TRBV3-1	many	-	TRBJ1-3	CASSQDRASGNTIYF	TGTGCCAGCAGCCAAGATCGGGCCTCGGGAAACACCATATATTTT
TRBV18	-	-	TRBJ1-1	CASSPGQNTEAFF	TGTGCCAGCTCACCCGGGCAGAACACTGAAGCTTTCTTT
TRBV4-2	many	-	TRBJ2-3	CASSQEYQRDTDTQYF	TGTGCCAGCAGCCAAGAATATCAGCGTGACACAGATACGCAGTATTTT
TRBV12-3/TRBV12-4	medium-sized	-	TRBJ1-2	CASSKDKGRIGYTF	TGTGCCAGCAGCAAGGACAAGGGGAGGATTGGCTACACCTTC
TRBV12-3/TRBV12-4	-	-	TRBJ2-7	CASSRTCYEQYF	TGTGCCAGCAGTCGGACATGTTATGAGCAGTACTTC
TRBV3-1	many	-	TRBJ2-7	CASSQMGETDEQYF	TGTGCCAGCAGCCAAATGGGAGAAACGGACGAGCAGTACTTC
TRBV10-1	medium-sized	TRBD1	TRBJ1-2	CARGTGGYGYTF	TGCGCCAGGGGGACAGGGGGCTATGGCTACACCTTC
TRBV12-3/TRBV12-4	many	-	TRBJ2-1	CASSQGGTIPNEQFF	TGTGCCAGCAGCCAGGGGGGCACCATCCCCAATGAGCAGTTCTTC
TRBV2	many	-	TRBJ2-3	CASSASMSTDTQYF	TGTGCCAGCAGTGCCAGTATGAGCACAGATACGCAGTATTTT
TRBV3-1	-	-	TRBJ2-5	CASSHRGGETQYF	TGTGCCAGCAGCCATCGAGGGGGGGAGACCCAGTACTTC
TRBV12-3/TRBV12-4	-	-	TRBJ2-7	CASSRDPQEQYF	TGTGCCAGCAGTCGAGACCCACAGGAGCAGTACTTC
TRBV6-1	few	-	TRBJ2-3	CAGGTCPGADTQYF	TGTGCCGGGGGGACATGCCCGGGAGCAGATACGCAGTATTTT
TRBV12-3/TRBV12-4	few	-	TRBJ1-2	CASSPRAGYYGYTF	TGTGCCAGCAGCCCCCGGGCAGGATACTATGGCTACACCTTC
TRBV4-1	many	TRBD2	TRBJ2-6	CASSRGGFAGANVLTF	TGCGCCAGCTCCCGGGGGGGGTTCGCTGGGGCCAACGTCCTGACTTTC
TRBV11-3	-	-	TRBJ2-2	CASSFTLETGELFF	TGTGCCAGCAGCTTCACTCTGGAAACCGGGGAGCTGTTTTTT
TRBV4-2	many	-	TRBJ2-7	CASSPERSYEQYF	TGTGCCAGCAGCCCGGAGAGGTCCTACGAGCAGTACTTC
TRBV2	medium-sized	-	TRBJ2-7	CASSAGQPSYEQYF	TGTGCCAGCAGTGCAGGGCAGCCCTCCTACGAGCAGTACTTC
TRBV24-1	many	-	TRBJ2-1	CATSDRAAYNEQFF	TGTGCCACCAGTGATCGGGCGGCCTACAATGAGCAGTTCTTC
TRBV6-1	-	TRBD1	TRBJ1-2	CASRSGTGGLINYGYTF	TGTGCCAGCAGAAGCGGGACAGGGGGGTTGATTAACTATGGCTACACCTTC
TRBV29-1	many	-	TRBJ2-7	CSVETTGERNYEQYF	TGCAGCGTTGAGACGACCGGTGAGCGGAACTACGAGCAGTACTTC
TRBV7-2	many	-	TRBJ2-4	CASSLVQGGNIQYF	TGTGCCAGCAGCTTAGTACAGGGTGGGAACATTCAGTACTTC
TRBV5-1	many	-	TRBJ2-3	CASSLHTGADTQYF	TGCGCCAGCAGCTTGCACACTGGAGCAGATACGCAGTATTTT
TRBV20-1	many	-	TRBJ2-5	CSARGFSGQSGTQYF	TGCAGTGCTAGAGGATTTAGTGGACAGAGTGGAACCCAGTACTTC
TRBV19	many	-	TRBJ1-2	CASSIVGGYVANYGYTF	TGTGCCAGTAGTATAGTGGGGGGTTACGTAGCTAACTATGGCTACACCTTC
TRBV28	medium-sized	TRBD1	TRBJ2-7	CATRQGVSREQYF	TGTGCCACCAGACAGGGGGTTTCGCGGGAGCAGTACTTC
TRBV9	few	-	TRBJ2-2	CASSVVGEGTNTGELSF	-
TRBV24-1	many	TRBD1	TRBJ2-2	CATENRGYTGELFF	TGTGCCACCGAGAACAGGGGCTACACCGGGGAGCTGTTTTTT
TRBV4-2	many	TRBD1	TRBJ2-7	CASSIYRGPYEQYF	TGTGCCAGCAGCATTTACAGGGGGCCCTACGAGCAGTACTTC
TRBV6-1	medium-sized	-	TRBJ2-2	CASRVTDTGELFF	TGTGCCAGCAGAGTGACAGACACCGGGGAGCTGTTTTTT
TRBV5-1	many	-	TRBJ2-3	CASTGILDTQYF	TGCGCCAGTACAGGGATTTTAGATACGCAGTATTTT
TRBV11-3	-	-	TRBJ1-2	CASSTRTDTNYGYTF	TGTGCCAGCAGCACCCGGACAGACACTAACTATGGCTACACCTTC
TRBV5-1	-	-	TRBJ2-2	CASSLSENPTNTGELFF	TGCGCCAGCAGCTTGTCGGAGAACCCAACAAACACCGGGGAGCTGTTTTTT
TRBV6-1	medium-sized	-	TRBJ1-1	CASKAGENTEAFF	TGTGCCAGCAAGGCAGGGGAGAACACTGAAGCTTTCTTT